This is a list of T cell receptor beta chains from one sample in a study of T cell responses to AZD1222 COVID-19 vaccine. Sequencing was performed with immunoSEQ multiplex PCR; in TCRdb, only in-frame clones are kept and a portion is missing. The data show about 79,000 clones, 80% seen once. Sequencing was performed on peripheral blood, taken on day 0 of AZD1222 vaccination. The origin of the receptors is an adult in good health. Each CDR3 is given with its conserved first and last residue. The D gene is left open where the match is weak. Rows may omit the clone size; those that give it use once, few, many or a size class.

J,V,size,D,CDR3,DNA
TRBJ1-1,TRBV6-6,NA,NA,CASLYLENTEAFF,TGTGCCAGCCTATACCTGGAAAACACTGAAGCTTTCTTT
TRBJ2-1,TRBV29-1,NA,NA,CSVARRANEQFF,TGCAGCGTTGCTCGTAGGGCGAATGAGCAGTTCTTC
TRBJ1-2,TRBV5-1,few,NA,CASSLGTGLYGYTF,TGCGCCAGCAGCTTGGGAACAGGCTTGTATGGCTACACCTTC
TRBJ2-7,TRBV27,NA,NA,CASSATGWGDKQYF,TGTGCCAGCAGCGCGACAGGGTGGGGGGATAAGCAGTACTTC
TRBJ2-5,TRBV25-1,NA,TRBD2,CASGFGTRETQYF,TGTGCCAGCGGCTTTGGGACTAGGGAGACCCAGTACTTC
TRBJ2-3,TRBV7-7,NA,NA,CASSPGLSTDTQYF,TGTGCCAGCAGCCCGGGACTCAGCACAGATACGCAGTATTTT
TRBJ2-1,TRBV6-5,NA,NA,CASSFRQSHGEQFF,TGTGCCAGCAGTTTCAGGCAATCCCATGGGGAGCAGTTCTTC
TRBJ1-1,TRBV3-1/TRBV3-2,NA,TRBD1,CASSQALTGGLTEAFF,TGTGCCAGCAGCCAGGCTCTGACAGGGGGCCTCACTGAAGCTTTCTTT
TRBJ2-7,TRBV19,NA,TRBD1,CASSNRDSPSYEQYF,TGTGCCAGTAGTAACCGGGACAGTCCGTCCTACGAGCAGTACTTC
TRBJ1-5,TRBV15,NA,NA,CATSKRIASHRNQPQHF,TGTGCCACCAGCAAGCGAATCGCCTCCCACCGTAATCAGCCCCAGCATTTT
TRBJ1-2,TRBV28,NA,NA,CASRPGHGRGYTF,TGTGCCAGCAGGCCGGGCCATGGTAGGGGCTACACCTTC
TRBJ1-3,TRBV19,NA,NA,CASSIAVSGNTIYF,TGTGCCAGTAGTATAGCTGTCTCTGGAAACACCATATATTTT
TRBJ1-6,TRBV11-2,once,NA,CASSLTGFNSPLHF,TGTGCCAGCAGCTTAACAGGGTTTAATTCACCCCTCCACTTT
TRBJ1-2,TRBV5-6,once,TRBD1,CASSLITTGTGGYTF,TGTGCCAGCAGCTTGATCACGACAGGGACGGGTGGCTACACCTTC
TRBJ2-2,TRBV12-3/TRBV12-4,NA,NA,CASRRTTGELFF,TGTGCCAGCAGACGGACAACCGGGGAGCTGTTTTTT
TRBJ2-7,TRBV11-2,NA,NA,CASSLVKGPYEQYF,TGTGCCAGCAGCTTAGTAAAGGGGCCCTACGAGCAGTACTTC
TRBJ2-4,TRBV12-3/TRBV12-4,NA,TRBD2,CASSFTSENIQYF,TGTGCCAGCAGTTTTACTAGCGAAAACATTCAGTACTTC
TRBJ2-3,TRBV4-2,NA,TRBD2,CASSQDPQVGLAGAADTQYF,TGTGCCAGCAGCCAAGATCCCCAGGTTGGACTAGCGGGAGCTGCAGATACGCAGTATTTT
TRBJ2-2,TRBV5-1,NA,TRBD2,CASSRTSVGGELFF,TGCGCCAGCTCCCGCACTAGCGTCGGCGGGGAGCTGTTTTTT
TRBJ2-7,TRBV28,many,NA,CASSNMDRGAYEQYF,TGTGCCAGCAGCAACATGGACAGAGGCGCCTACGAGCAGTACTTC
TRBJ1-1,TRBV19,NA,NA,CASTKTVNTEAFF,TGTGCCAGTACCAAGACGGTGAACACTGAAGCTTTCTTT
TRBJ1-1,TRBV5-1,NA,NA,CASSLGRVITEAFF,TGCGCCAGCAGCTTGGGCAGGGTGATAACTGAAGCTTTCTTT
TRBJ1-1,TRBV2,NA,TRBD1,CASSSRQGLNTEAFF,TGTGCCAGCAGCTCGAGACAGGGTTTGAACACTGAAGCTTTCTTT